The subject of this entry is one T cell receptor (beta chain). As yet, its antigen is unknown. The data originate from a study of long-term antiretroviral therapy in people with HIV. Broader study findings: Subsequent to ART, diversity was augmented yet persisted below that of transplant donor controls.

Survey-level resolution applied to immunoSEQ assay v3.0. Clones were sequenced by immunoSEQ multiplex PCR, and TCRdb holds only the in-frame ones, with some missing. The table has around 15,000 clones, around 80% seen once. This CDR3 comprises 11 residues. The V gene's germline CDR1 is SNHLY and CDR2 FYNNEI. The V end was cut by 5 bases, the J end by 3 bases, with 4 bases between. This chain connects TRBV2 to TRBJ1-1; D not certain. This clonotype was sampled from a man between 18 and 35 years old with HIV. This material consisted of unsorted PBMCs, taken 0.1 years after starting antiretroviral therapy. Here the CDR3 reads CASSWDTEAFF. The CDR3 bases are TGTGCCAGCAGTTGGGACACTGAAGCTTTCTTT.